The 11 T cell receptor beta chains below were found in one sample sequenced in a study of Ad26.COV2.S vaccination and SARS-CoV-2 variants. TCRdb's table, derived via immunoSEQ multiplex PCR, lists solely in-frame clones and lacks some. The table lists roughly 380,000 clones, 70% to 90% of them singletons. Treatment specified: some 19 received Ad26.COV2.S at low or high dose, single or two shots; roughly 5 received placebo; per-sample allocation not given. Collection of samples fell on day 63 after the first vaccine or placebo injection. The sample consisted of peripheral blood, taken in a trial of Ad26.COV2.S vaccine versus placebo. The source is a person aged 18-60 years who received the Ad26.COV2.S COVID-19 vaccine or a placebo.

The chain couples TRBV19 to TRBJ1-2, with no clear D. This CDR3 is 14 amino acids long. V was trimmed by 3 bases and J by 0 bases, leaving 8 bases between them. The germline V gene encodes CDR1 LNHDA and CDR2 SQIVND (reference sequence). The CDR3 sequence is CASSITSANYGYTF. The CDR3 nucleotides read TGTGCCAGTAGTATTACCTCAGCTAACTATGGCTACACCTTC.

In its sample, this clone was seen once. The chain is built from TRBV3-1 (or the pseudogene TRBV3-2) and TRBJ2-7; 11 bases are a match to TRBD2. Trimming removed 5 bases from V and 6 bases from J; junction bases left unmatched: 6. Germline V gene data show CDR1 as LGHDT and CDR2 as YNNKEL (reference sequence). This CDR3 is built from 14 residues. CDR3 residues: CASSTLAGVGEQYF. CDR3 DNA: TGTGCCAGCAGCACACTAGCGGGAGTCGGCGAGCAGTACTTC.

The gene calls are TRBV2 and TRBJ2-7, with D uncertain. V was clipped by 3 bases and J by 2 bases, with 14 bases between them. The CDR3 is 15 residues long. The germline gives CDR1 SNHLY, CDR2 FYNNEI. The CDR3 sequence: CASSEFLSLTYEQYF. The DNA of the CDR3 is TGTGCCAGCAGTGAGTTCCTTTCCTTAACCTACGAGCAGTACTTC.

The V call is TRBV19, the J call TRBJ1-2; 7 bases map to TRBD1. V trimming: 6 bases; J trimming: 6 bases; junction bases outside the gene matches: 7. The CDR3 extends over 13 amino acids. Germline V gives CDR1 LNHDA, CDR2 SQIVND (reference sequence). CDR3 sequence: CASSQQGRDGYTF. Here the CDR3 DNA reads TGTGCCAGTAGCCAACAGGGGAGGGATGGCTACACCTTC. The full variable domain, rest sourced from reference TRBV19 and TRBJ1-2, is DGGITQSPKYLFRKEGQNVTLSCEQNLNHDAMYWYRQDPGQGLRLIYYSQIVNDFQKGDIAEGYSVSREKKESFPLTVTSAQKNPTAFYLCASSQQGRDGYTFGSGTRLTVV.

The chain uses TRBV3-1 (or the pseudogene TRBV3-2) and TRBJ1-6, with D possibly matching TRBD1 (6 bases). The CDR3 loop spans 13 amino acids. Germline assignment: CDR1 LGHDT and CDR2 YNNKEL (reference sequence). Deletions cut 5 bases from V and 8 bases from J, with 10 bases between. The CDR3 DNA reads TGTGCCAGCAGCACACAGGGAGATTCACCCCTCCACTTT. Its translation: CASSTQGDSPLHF.

In DNA, the CDR3 is TGCGCCAGCAGCCAAGAGACCAGGTCCCTTGAGCAGTTCTTC. Translation: CASSQETRSLEQFF. The J gene is TRBJ2-1, the V gene TRBV4-1, with D uncertain. Germline CDR1 reads MGHRA; CDR2 reads YSYEKL. Between the trimmed V and J ends, which lost 0 bases and 9 bases, there was a span of 12 bases. The CDR3 covers 14 residues.

J is TRBJ1-3 and V is TRBV28; D perhaps matches TRBD1 (5 bases). Trimming shortened V by 3 bases and J by 4 bases, and 13 bases separated the two germline ends. The CDR3 is 15 residues long. The germline V gene encodes CDR1 MDHEN and CDR2 SYDVKM. CDR3 sequence: CASSLTKGTGNTIYF. Written as DNA, the CDR3 is TGTGCCAGCAGTTTGACAAAAGGGACCGGAAACACCATATATTTT.

The J gene is TRBJ2-4, the V gene TRBV30, with D possibly matching TRBD2 (6 bases). The germline gives CDR1 GTSNPN, CDR2 SVGIG (reference sequence). V shed 1 base and J shed 2 bases, with 15 bases lying between them. The CDR3 runs 16 residues. The CDR3 DNA reads as TGTGCCTGGAGTGCGTCTCGGGACTTTACCAAAAACATTCAGTACTTC. Translating gives CAWSASRDFTKNIQYF.

The chain couples TRBV5-1 to TRBJ2-3; 7 bases fit TRBD2. Germline CDR1 reads SGHRS; CDR2 reads YFSETQ. Trimming at V came to 4 bases and at J to 0 bases, leaving 8 bases not matched to a gene. The CDR3 runs 16 residues. In nucleotides, the CDR3 is TGCGCCAGCAGCGATTCTTGGCGGGAGAGCACAGATACGCAGTATTTT. Amino acids: CASSDSWRESTDTQYF.

The chain carries TRBV2 and TRBJ2-1, with D perhaps TRBD2 (6 bases). This CDR3 has 13 amino acids. Trimming stripped 8 bases from V and 5 bases from J, with 13 bases between. Looked up from germline, CDR1 is SNHLY and CDR2 is FYNNEI. The DNA of the CDR3 is TGTGCCAGCTCGGGCGGGGAGGACAATGAGCAGTTCTTC. Encoded protein: CASSGGEDNEQFF.

The rearrangement links TRBV30 to TRBJ1-6; 7 nucleotides agree with TRBD1. The CDR3 is 15 amino acids. Germline values: CDR1 GTSNPN, CDR2 SVGIG (reference sequence). Unmatched junction bases numbered 9, after V lost 1 base and J lost 9 bases. The CDR3, as DNA: TGTGCCTGGAGTGGGGTCGGCAGGGGGGTTTCACCCCTCCACTTT. Its translation: CAWSGVGRGVSPLHF. Together with reference TRBV30 and TRBJ1-6, the CDR3 gives the full variable domain: SQTIHQWPATLVQPVGSPLSLECTVEGTSNPNLYWYRQAAGRGLQLLFYSVGIGQISSEVPQNLSASRPQDRQFILSSKKLLLSDSGFYLCAWSGVGRGVSPLHFGNGTRLTVT.